The 18 T cell receptor beta chains listed next were all sequenced from one sample in a study of T cells after yellow fever vaccination. TCRdb independently ran MiXCR on the 5' RACE reads; one entry per CDR3 protein. Of 110,000 to 150,000 distinct CDR3 sequences in the sample, just over 6.5% were seen once. The material was CD4+ T cells sorted from PBMCs, obtained 10 days after the yellow fever booster vaccination. All receptors derive from a man under 40 who received the YFV17D yellow fever vaccine.

This clonotype was seen at least ten times. This chain connects TRBV7-9 to TRBJ1-5; D might be TRBD1 (6 bases). This CDR3 spans 13 amino acids. Germline V gives CDR1 SEHNR, CDR2 FQNEAQ (reference sequence). V gave up 5 bases and J gave up 4 bases, with 9 bases separating them. The CDR3 DNA sequence: TGTGCCAGCAGCGGACAGATTAATCAGCCCCAGCATTTT. This encodes CASSGQINQPQHF.

This clonotype has only a few counts. This CDR3 reads CASSIRGQGRFNEQFF. As DNA, the CDR3 is TGTGCCAGTAGTATCCGCGGACAGGGAAGGTTTAATGAGCAGTTCTTC. The chain uses TRBV19 and TRBJ2-1, with 8 bases fitting TRBD1. CDR1 LNHDA and CDR2 SQIVND come from the germline V gene (reference sequence). V lost 3 bases, J lost 7 bases, and 11 bases stayed unmatched. This CDR3 spans 16 amino acids. Combining the CDR3 with reference TRBV19 and TRBJ2-1 gives the whole variable domain DGGITQSPKYLFRKEGQNVTLSCEQNLNHDAMYWYRQDPGQGLRLIYYSQIVNDFQKGDIAEGYSVSREKKESFPLTVTSAQKNPTAFYLCASSIRGQGRFNEQFFGPGTRLTVL.

This clonotype has at least ten counts. V is TRBV7-3 and J is TRBJ2-1; D is ambiguous. Trimming stripped 5 bases from V and 5 bases from J, with 10 bases between. CDR1 and CDR2 (germline): SGHTA, FQGTGA. The CDR3 length is 13 residues. CDR3 sequence (DNA): TGTGCCAGCAGCCCCTCTCAGGACAATGAGCAGTTCTTC. Translation gives CASSPSQDNEQFF.

This clonotype was counted at least ten times. The gene calls are TRBV15 and TRBJ1-1; D call uncertain. With 4 bases removed from V and 2 bases from J, the gap between germline ends came to 11 bases. The CDR3 runs to 14 residues. Germline-derived CDR1 and CDR2 are LNHNV and YYDKDF (reference sequence). CDR3 DNA sequence: TGTGCCACCAGCAACGGGGTGGCCAACACTGAAGCTTTCTTT. Translation: CATSNGVANTEAFF.

There are many counts of this clonotype. The chain has TRBV3-1 and TRBJ1-3; no clear D gene. The germline CDR1 and CDR2 sequences are LGHDT and YNNKEL (reference sequence). With 1 base removed from V and 1 base from J, the gap between germline ends came to 8 bases. The CDR3 spans 15 residues. This chain's CDR3 is CASSQGVRSGNTIYF. CDR3 nucleotide sequence: TGTGCCAGCAGCCAAGGGGTCAGATCTGGAAACACCATATATTTT.

This clonotype was seen many times. The chain employs TRBV5-1 and TRBJ2-3, with 7 positions matching TRBD2. Germline CDR1 is SGHRS and CDR2 is YFSETQ. V trimming: 4 bases; J trimming: 7 bases; junction bases outside the gene matches: 6. CDR3 length equals 13 residues. CDR3 DNA: TGCGCCAGCAGCAGCGGGGAGTTAAATACGCAGTATTTT. Translated: CASSSGELNTQYF.

This clonotype was recorded at least ten times. The gene calls are TRBV12-3 or TRBV12-4 and TRBJ2-3, with TRBD2 matching 8 bases. The V segment lost 6 bases and the J segment 2 bases; nucleotides outside the gene matches: 4. The CDR3 length is 14 residues. This chain's CDR3 is CASRVSGTTDTQYF. The CDR3 nucleotides read TGTGCCAGCAGAGTTAGCGGGACCACAGATACGCAGTATTTT.

In this sample, this clonotype turned up many times. The chain links TRBV5-6 to TRBJ2-1; 14 bases match TRBD2. The length of the CDR3 is 18 residues. Losses at the gene ends were 4 bases for V and 0 bases for J; bases not matched to a gene: 6. Germline V lookup: CDR1 SGHDT, CDR2 YYEEEE. CDR3 coding DNA: TGTGCCAGCAGCCCACGGACTAGCGGGAGGAGCTCCTACAATGAGCAGTTCTTC. This translates into CASSPRTSGRSSYNEQFF. The complete variable domain, with remaining parts taken from reference TRBV5-6 and TRBJ2-1, reads DAGVTQSPTHLIKTRGQQVTLRCSPKSGHDTVSWYQQALGQGPQFIFQYYEEEERQRGNFPDRFSGHQFPNYSSELNVNALLLGDSALYLCASSPRTSGRSSYNEQFFGPGTRLTVL.

The chain has TRBV20-1 and TRBJ2-7; 9 positions match TRBD1. Germline V gene sequence: CDR1 DFQATT, CDR2 SNEGSKA (reference sequence). J lost 6 bases, V lost 7 bases, and 16 bases had no gene match. There are 15 residues in the CDR3. In nucleotides, the CDR3 is TGCAGTGTTAGGGGTAGAGGGGACAGGGTTGGCGAGCAGTACTTC. The encoded protein is CSVRGRGDRVGEQYF.

This clonotype came up many times. V is TRBV7-2 and J is TRBJ2-7, with 8 bases identical to TRBD1. The V gene's germline CDR1 is SGHTA and CDR2 FQGNSA. V shed 5 bases, J shed 4 bases, and the junction held 7 bases outside the gene matches. CDR3 size: 14 residues. CDR3 loop: CASSPWGQEYEQYF. CDR3 in DNA: TGTGCCAGCAGCCCCTGGGGACAGGAGTACGAGCAGTACTTC.

Ten or more counts support this clonotype. The chain joins TRBV12-3 or TRBV12-4 to TRBJ2-2; D assignment may be TRBD1 or TRBD2 (6 bases each). The CDR3 spans 14 residues. Trimming stripped 3 bases from V and 4 bases from J, with 9 bases between. This CDR3 is CASSFRGGTGELFF. CDR3 sequence (DNA): TGTGCCAGCAGTTTCAGGGGAGGCACCGGGGAGCTGTTTTTT.

In this sample, this clonotype turned up many times. The chain couples TRBV20-1 to TRBJ2-3; the D is unclear. Germline V CDR1 and CDR2: DFQATT, SNEGSKA (reference sequence). The CDR3 is 14 residues long. V lost 3 bases, J lost 3 bases, and 13 bases lay in between. Here the CDR3 DNA reads TGCAGTGCTAGTGGGCCCGGAAGGACAGATACGCAGTATTTT. This gives the protein CSASGPGRTDTQYF.

CDR3 loop: CASSYTEGAFF. CDR3 coding DNA: TGTGCCAGCAGTTACACCGAGGGGGCTTTCTTT. The V call is TRBV2, the J call TRBJ1-1, with a weak D call TRBD1 (5 bases). CDR3 length: 11 amino acids. V was trimmed by 5 bases and J by 11 bases, leaving 12 bases between them. Germline assignment: CDR1 SNHLY and CDR2 FYNNEI.

This clonotype was seen at least ten times. The chain uses TRBV5-1 and TRBJ1-2; 7 bases align to TRBD1. The CDR3 sequence is 13 residues long. The trim removed 6 bases at V and 2 bases at J, leaving 4 bases unmatched. The germline V gene encodes CDR1 SGHRS and CDR2 YFSETQ. CDR3 residues: CASNMGQNYGYTF. As DNA, the CDR3 is TGCGCCAGCAACATGGGACAGAACTATGGCTACACCTTC.

The sample holds many counts of this clonotype. This sequence joins TRBV7-2 and TRBJ2-4; 7 bases align to TRBD2. Germline V gene data show CDR1 as SGHTA and CDR2 as FQGNSA. V shed 3 bases and J 0 bases; nucleotides not matched to a gene: 5. There are 16 residues in the CDR3. The DNA for the CDR3 is TGTGCCAGCAGCTTGCGGGGGAGCCTAGCCAAAAACATTCAGTACTTC. Protein sequence: CASSLRGSLAKNIQYF.

The chain employs TRBV4-2 and TRBJ1-5, with D maybe TRBD1 (5 bases). Between the trimmed V and J ends, which lost 1 base and 4 bases, there was a span of 20 bases. Per germline, CDR1 LGHNA and CDR2 YNFKEQ. The CDR3 totals 18 residues. Written as DNA, the CDR3 is TGTGCCAGCAGCCAAGGGGTAGACTCACCCGCAGGGAATCAGCCCCAGCATTTT. It yields the protein CASSQGVDSPAGNQPQHF.

This clonotype has at least ten counts. The chain is built from TRBV7-9 and TRBJ2-3; 12 bases align to TRBD2. V was clipped by 5 bases and J by 6 bases; unmatched bases: 6. The germline gives CDR1 SEHNR, CDR2 FQNEAQ (reference sequence). This CDR3 is 15 amino acids long. CDR3 protein: CASSQTSGSKDTQYF. The CDR3 DNA sequence: TGTGCCAGCAGCCAGACTAGCGGGAGTAAGGATACGCAGTATTTT.

This rearrangement joins TRBV9 to TRBJ2-5; D is uncertain. Germline V CDR1 and CDR2: SGDLS, YYNGEE. The CDR3 is made up of 14 amino acids. The germline V and J ends were trimmed by 0 bases and 1 base, with 7 bases remaining between them. The CDR3 sequence: CASSVEPVQETQYF. Here the CDR3 DNA reads TGTGCCAGCAGCGTAGAACCCGTCCAAGAGACCCAGTACTTC. Full variable domain (rest looked up from reference TRBV9 and TRBJ2-5): DSGVTQTPKHLITATGQRVTLRCSPRSGDLSVYWYQQSLDQGLQFLIQYYNGEERAKGNILERFSAQQFPDLHSELNLSSLELGDSALYFCASSVEPVQETQYFGPGTRLLVL.